The source of this TCR beta chain is a study of T cell responses to AZD1222 COVID-19 vaccine. Worth noting for this clone: As yet, its antigen is unknown.

Profiled with immunoSEQ multiplex PCR; TCRdb holds only in-frame clones, not every one. The data hold about 100,000 clones, with 70% to 90% observed a single time. The CDR3 contains 13 residues. Per the germline V gene, CDR1 is SGHRS and CDR2 is YFSETQ. Study-level results: Donors skewed white British and female; clonal diversity was possibly underestimated. Just a handful of AZD1222 recipients were seropositive at baseline. Reportedly, nearly half the spike-specific TCRs target unmutated variant regions.

The chain uses TRBV5-1 and TRBJ2-7; D is unresolved. The material sequenced was peripheral blood, taken on day 0 of AZD1222 vaccination. The sequence derives from an adult in good health. The CDR3 DNA reads as TGTGCCAGCAGCCTCGGACCTTACAACGAGCAGTACGTC. Translated: CASSLGPYNEQYV.